This T cell receptor beta chain appears in the sequencing data of a study of cytomegalovirus exposure and HLA in healthy donors. The CDR3 loop spans 15 amino acids. Germline V gives CDR1 SSHAT, CDR2 FNYEAQ (reference sequence). J was trimmed by 6 bases and V by 1 base; bases with no gene match: 3. Some clones are missing from TCRdb's copy, which holds only in-frame ones; the method was immunoSEQ multiplex PCR. The sample records about 130,000 clones, nearly 90% being singletons. As regards this clone: Its antigen is undetermined.

The study's findings and limits: There were a few CMV-associated chains whose specificity for CMV antigens was confirmed in vitro. According to a subsequent analysis, TCR clusters identified in the first cohort showed a tendency to co-occur across the roughly 120 validation repertoires.

V usage is TRBV7-7 and J usage is TRBJ2-1, with 10 bases that match TRBD2. Input material: PBMCs. This clonotype was sampled from a woman aged 18-30 years in good health and CMV-seronegative. CDR3 protein: CASSLGTSGRNEQFF. The CDR3, as DNA: TGTGCCAGCAGCTTAGGGACTAGCGGCCGCAATGAGCAGTTCTTC. The full variable domain, its missing parts supplied by reference TRBV7-7 and TRBJ2-1, is GAGVSQSPRYKVTKRGQDVTLRCDPISSHATLYWYQQALGQGPEFLTYFNYEAQPDKSGLPSDRFSAERPEGSISTLTIQRTEQRDSAMYRCASSLGTSGRNEQFFGPGTRLTVL.